These 28 T cell receptor beta chains were sequenced from one sample in a study of graft-versus-host responses after intestinal transplantation. Repertoires were generated with immunoSEQ multiplex PCR, while TCRdb's copy carries only in-frame clones and drops some. Of around 90,000 clones listed, 90% to 95% are singletons. Their specific antigens are unknown. The specimen was unstimulated CD8+ T cells sorted from spleen or lymph node cells, collected before intestinal transplant. Receptor source: a human donor who received an intestinal transplant.

This chain uses TRBV6-5 with TRBJ2-7, with a tentative D call TRBD2 (5 bases). The CDR3 runs to 14 residues. Deletions cut 3 bases from V and 2 bases from J, with 11 bases between. From germline, CDR1 is MNHEY and CDR2 SVGAGI. Here the CDR3 reads CASSYTSGAYEQYF. In DNA form, the CDR3 reads TGTGCCAGCAGTTATACAAGCGGTGCCTACGAGCAGTACTTC.

Here the CDR3 reads CAWRAGVLNEQYF. Written as DNA, the CDR3 is TGTGCCTGGAGAGCGGGAGTTCTGAACGAGCAGTACTTC. V gene TRBV30 combines with J gene TRBJ2-7; 8 nucleotides line up with TRBD2. V shed 3 bases, J shed 5 bases, and the junction held 6 bases outside the gene matches. Germline CDR1 reads GTSNPN; CDR2 reads SVGIG (reference sequence). This CDR3 spans 13 amino acids.

Details on this clone: The junction departs from the called germline gene at one end, perhaps through a read error. The V gene is TRBV20-1, the J gene TRBJ2-7; no definite D call. There are 11 residues in the CDR3. Germline V lookup: CDR1 DFQATT, CDR2 SNEGSKA (reference sequence). This chain's CDR3 is CSARGNITSHF. The CDR3 bases are TGCAGTGCTAGAGGAAATATAACCAGTCACTTC.

The chain couples TRBV6-6 to TRBJ2-1; the match to TRBD2 covers 11 bases. The junction had 2 bases not matched to a gene; V was cut back by 5 bases and J by 2 bases. The CDR3 is made up of 15 amino acids. Germline V lookup: CDR1 MNHNY, CDR2 SVGAGI (reference sequence). The CDR3 DNA sequence: TGTGCCAGCAGTGTGACTAGCGGGACCTACAATGAGCAGTTCTTC. Protein product: CASSVTSGTYNEQFF.

The chain is built from TRBV5-4 and TRBJ2-2; perhaps TRBD2 as D (7 bases). In germline, CDR1 is SGHNT, CDR2 YYREEE (reference sequence). The V end was cut by 4 bases, the J end by 6 bases, with 16 bases between. The CDR3 spans 15 residues. CDR3 nucleotide sequence: TGTGCCAGCAGCACGTGGGGGGGGCGCCCCGGGGAGCTGTTTTTT. Translated, it gives CASSTWGGRPGELFF.

The chain carries TRBV13 and TRBJ2-5; 11 nucleotides line up with TRBD2. CDR1 is PRHDT, CDR2 FYEKMQ, per germline (reference sequence). The CDR3 is made up of 16 amino acids. The V and J ends lost 4 bases and 5 bases, in that order; junction bases with no gene match: 9. The chain's CDR3 is CASSSFDTSGSETQYF. CDR3 DNA: TGTGCCAGCAGCTCCTTTGATACTAGCGGGAGTGAGACCCAGTACTTC.

The chain links TRBV6-1 to TRBJ2-7, with TRBD2 matching over 10 bases. From germline, CDR1 is MNHNS and CDR2 SASEGT. The V segment lost 3 bases and the J segment 7 bases; nucleotides outside the gene matches: 6. The CDR3 is 14 residues long. In nucleotides, the CDR3 is TGTGCCAGCAGTGAGTGGACTAGCGGTGTTGAGCAGTACTTC. Protein: CASSEWTSGVEQYF.

The chain couples TRBV12-5 to TRBJ1-1; weak D call: TRBD1 (5 bases). Germline V gives CDR1 LGHNT, CDR2 FRNRAP. V was trimmed by 0 bases and J by 8 bases, leaving 19 bases between them. The CDR3 has 16 amino acids. The CDR3 DNA reads TGTGCTAGTGGTTTGGTACAGGTTAGGGCGGGGAACGAAGCTTTCTTT. Translated, it gives CASGLVQVRAGNEAFF. Based on the CDR3 plus reference TRBV12-5 and TRBJ1-1, the full variable domain is DARVTQTPRHKVTEMGQEVTMRCQPILGHNTVFWYRQTMMQGLELLAYFRNRAPLDDSGMPKDRFSAEMPDATLATLKIQPSEPRDSAVYFCASGLVQVRAGNEAFFGQGTRLTVV.

The chain employs TRBV27 and TRBJ2-1, with a possible D match to TRBD2 (6 bases). Deletions cut 6 bases from V and 3 bases from J, with 12 bases between. Germline loops: CDR1 MNHEY, CDR2 SMNVEV (reference sequence). This CDR3 is built from 14 residues. CDR3 in amino acids: CASRTAGSYNEQFF. The DNA of the CDR3 is TGTGCCAGCAGGACCGCCGGGAGCTACAATGAGCAGTTCTTC.

The chain combines TRBV5-1 with TRBJ1-2, with D tentatively TRBD1 (6 bases). Trimming shortened V by 5 bases and J by 8 bases, and 16 bases separated the two germline ends. This CDR3 is built from 13 residues. From germline, CDR1 is SGHRS and CDR2 YFSETQ. CDR3 region: CASRELQGEGYTF. DNA for the CDR3: TGCGCCAGCAGAGAATTACAGGGAGAGGGCTACACCTTC.

V and J are TRBV9 and TRBJ1-1; the D is unclear. In germline, CDR1 is SGDLS, CDR2 YYNGEE. The CDR3 loop spans 12 amino acids. V was pared by 5 bases and J by 4 bases, with 9 bases between. CDR3 protein: CASSQAGTEAFF. In DNA, the CDR3 is TGTGCCAGCAGTCAAGCGGGCACTGAAGCTTTCTTT.

The sample holds one count of this clone. The CDR3 region is CASSLAFGLDVSGQETQYF. CDR3 nucleotides: TGTGCCAGCAGCTTAGCGTTCGGTCTCGACGTTAGCGGCCAAGAGACCCAGTACTTC. The V call is TRBV7-8, the J call TRBJ2-5; the D gene is possibly TRBD2 (6 bases). Deletions cut 0 bases from V and 1 base from J, with 21 bases between. The CDR3 is 19 residues long. The germline CDR1 and CDR2 sequences are SGHVS and FQNEAQ.

This chain uses TRBV13 with TRBJ2-5, with a tentative D call TRBD1 (6 bases). Germline lookup yields CDR1 PRHDT and CDR2 FYEKMQ (reference sequence). This CDR3 comprises 14 residues. V was pared by 0 bases and J by 3 bases, with 8 bases between. The chain's CDR3 is CASSLGGAEETQYF. The CDR3 bases are TGTGCCAGCAGCTTAGGGGGGGCTGAAGAGACCCAGTACTTC.

V is TRBV2 and J is TRBJ2-7; D is perhaps TRBD1 (5 bases). Per the germline V gene, CDR1 is SNHLY and CDR2 is FYNNEI. CDR3 size: 12 residues. V shed 7 bases and J shed 2 bases, with 9 bases lying between them. The CDR3 sequence is CASTARAYEQYF. The CDR3 DNA is TGTGCCAGCACTGCCAGGGCCTACGAGCAGTACTTC.

This chain uses TRBV30 with TRBJ2-7; 9 bases line up with TRBD2. With V trimmed by 4 bases and J by 3 bases, 7 bases remained unmatched. CDR1 and CDR2 from the germline V gene are GTSNPN and SVGIG (reference sequence). CDR3 length: 14 amino acids. CDR3: CAWKSAAGGYEQYF. DNA for the CDR3: TGTGCCTGGAAGTCAGCAGCGGGGGGCTACGAGCAGTACTTC.

V usage is TRBV5-1 and J usage is TRBJ1-1; D is possibly TRBD1 (6 bases). The germline V gene encodes CDR1 SGHRS and CDR2 YFSETQ. Trimming took 4 bases from V and 3 from J, leaving 16 bases between them. CDR3 size: 15 residues. The CDR3 reads CASSSVQGLDTEAFF. The DNA of the CDR3 is TGCGCCAGCAGCAGCGTACAGGGTTTGGACACTGAAGCTTTCTTT.

J is TRBJ2-3 and V is TRBV30; D gene unclear. CDR3 length: 13 residues. The V gene's germline CDR1 is GTSNPN and CDR2 SVGIG (reference sequence). V lost 0 bases and J 2 bases, leaving 6 bases between the germline ends. The CDR3 loop reads CAWSVILTDTQYF. For the CDR3, the DNA is TGTGCCTGGAGTGTGATACTCACAGATACGCAGTATTTT.

The V and J genes are TRBV11-2 and TRBJ2-5, with 12 bases fitting TRBD1. There are 15 residues in the CDR3. Germline V CDR1 and CDR2: SGHAT, FQNNGV. Trimming cost V 5 bases and J 5 bases; bases outside gene matches: 6. The CDR3 nucleotides are TGTGCCAGCAGCAAGAGGGACAGGGGGCGGGAGACCCAGTACTTC. Its protein product is CASSKRDRGRETQYF.

A single count supports this clone. The chain joins TRBV2 to TRBJ2-1; possible D gene TRBD1, 6 bases. This CDR3 contains 18 residues. V lost 1 base, J lost 10 bases, and 26 bases lay in between. Germline-derived CDR1 and CDR2 are SNHLY and FYNNEI. CDR3 nucleotide sequence: TGTGCCAGCAGTGAAGAAGAGGGGGAAGCGGAATCCCGCGGGGAGCAGTTCTTC. Its protein is CASSEEEGEAESRGEQFF.

This chain joins TRBV29-1 and TRBJ1-3; no firm D call. The CDR3 totals 12 residues. Germline values: CDR1 SQVTM, CDR2 ANQGSEA. Trimming pared 7 bases from V and 4 bases from J, leaving 11 bases between. CDR3 in amino acids: CSAEGRGNTIYF. The CDR3 coding sequence is TGCAGCGCGGAAGGCAGGGGAAACACCATATATTTT.

This sequence joins TRBV11-2 and TRBJ2-7; 11 nucleotides align to TRBD2. V lost 4 bases to trimming and J lost 3 bases; unmatched junction nucleotides: 5. Germline CDR1 reads SGHAT; CDR2 reads FQNNGV. This CDR3 is built from 15 residues. The CDR3 region is CASSSAGTSGYEQYF. In DNA, the CDR3 is TGTGCCAGCAGCTCTGCCGGGACTAGCGGCTACGAGCAGTACTTC.

V and J are TRBV4-3 and TRBJ1-2; D is uncertain. In germline, CDR1 is LGHNA, CDR2 YSLEER. The CDR3 sequence is 16 residues long. Trimming left V 0 bases short and J 4 bases short, with 15 bases between. The CDR3: CASSQDQTGIAYGYTF. The CDR3 DNA sequence: TGCGCCAGCAGCCAAGACCAGACTGGAATAGCCTATGGCTACACCTTC.

The genes are TRBV11-3 and TRBJ2-1; possible D gene TRBD2, 6 bases. The germline gives CDR1 SGHNT, CDR2 YENEEA. The V gene lost 1 base and the J gene lost 4 bases, with 17 bases spanning the gap. This CDR3 is built from 17 residues. In DNA form, the CDR3 reads TGTGCCAGCAGCTTAGCCGGAGGGGTCACCTCGTACAATGAGCAGTTCTTC. It yields the protein CASSLAGGVTSYNEQFF.

The chain employs TRBV7-2 and TRBJ1-5, with D possibly matching TRBD1 (5 bases). The germline CDR1 and CDR2 sequences are SGHTA and FQGNSA. There are 15 residues in the CDR3. Trimming shortened V by 5 bases and J by 2 bases, and 13 bases separated the two germline ends. The CDR3: CASSIGAGGNQPQHF. The CDR3 coding sequence is TGTGCCAGCAGCATAGGGGCGGGAGGCAATCAGCCCCAGCATTTT.

Here the CDR3 DNA reads TGCGCCAGCAGCCAACGGGGGTCCTCCTACGAGCAGTACTTC. Its protein product is CASSQRGSSYEQYF. The V gene is TRBV4-1, the J gene TRBJ2-7; maybe TRBD2 (6 bases). Trimming stripped 2 bases from V and 0 bases from J, with 8 bases between. The CDR3 covers 14 residues. Germline V gene data show CDR1 as MGHRA and CDR2 as YSYEKL.

V is TRBV7-2 and J is TRBJ2-6; TRBD2 matches at 7 bases. CDR1 and CDR2 from the germline V gene are SGHTA and FQGNSA. J lost 4 bases, V lost 1 base, and 7 bases had no gene match. CDR3 length: 17 residues. This chain's CDR3 is CASSLVGGSAGANVLTF. The CDR3 DNA follows: TGTGCCAGCAGCTTAGTTGGCGGGAGCGCAGGGGCCAACGTCCTGACTTTC.

The chain carries TRBV6-1 and TRBJ1-5, with D possibly TRBD1 on 6 matching bases. The length of the CDR3 is 16 residues. The germline V gene encodes CDR1 MNHNS and CDR2 SASEGT. V shed 3 bases and J shed 0 bases, with 12 bases lying between them. The CDR3 reads CASSEEQGISNQPQHF. CDR3 bases: TGTGCCAGCAGTGAGGAACAGGGAATTAGCAATCAGCCCCAGCATTTT.

The rearrangement links TRBV9 to TRBJ1-6; a possible D gene is TRBD1 (5 bases). Germline CDR1 reads SGDLS; CDR2 reads YYNGEE. Trimming removed 1 base at V and 8 bases at J, with 10 bases between. The CDR3 has 14 residues. CDR3 amino acids: CASSVQGLDSPLHF. The CDR3 nucleotides read TGTGCCAGCAGCGTACAGGGCTTAGATTCACCCCTCCACTTT.